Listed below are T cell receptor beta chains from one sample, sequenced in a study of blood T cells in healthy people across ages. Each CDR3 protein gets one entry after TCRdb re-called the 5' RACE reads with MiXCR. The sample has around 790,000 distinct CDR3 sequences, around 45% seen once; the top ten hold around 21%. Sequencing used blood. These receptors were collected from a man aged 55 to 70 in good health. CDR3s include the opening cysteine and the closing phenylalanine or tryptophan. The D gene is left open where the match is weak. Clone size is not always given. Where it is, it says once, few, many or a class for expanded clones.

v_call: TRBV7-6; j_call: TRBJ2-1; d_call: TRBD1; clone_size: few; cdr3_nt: TGTGCCAGCAGCCCAGGGGGAGTAACTTACAATGAGCAGTTCTTC; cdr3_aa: CASSPGGVTYNEQFF
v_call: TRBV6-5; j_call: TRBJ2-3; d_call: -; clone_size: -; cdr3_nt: TGTGCCAGCACCCGACTCGGGGTCACAGATACGCAGTATTTT; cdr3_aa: CASTRLGVTDTQYF
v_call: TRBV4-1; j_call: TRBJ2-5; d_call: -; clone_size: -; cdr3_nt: TGCGCCAGCAGCCAAGAGGCCCCGGGCCGTAAAGAGACCCAGTACTTC; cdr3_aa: CASSQEAPGRKETQYF
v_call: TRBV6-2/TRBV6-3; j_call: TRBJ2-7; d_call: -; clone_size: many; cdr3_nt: TGTGCCAGCAGTTCGGACTACTACGAGCAGTACTTC; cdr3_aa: CASSSDYYEQYF
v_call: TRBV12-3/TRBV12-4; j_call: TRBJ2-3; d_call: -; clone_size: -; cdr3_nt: TGTGCCAGCCCAACCTCCCCGGGTGGGTTTACGCAGTATTTT; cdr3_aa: CASPTSPGGFTQYF
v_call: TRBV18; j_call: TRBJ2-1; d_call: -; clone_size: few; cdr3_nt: TGTGCCAGCTCGGGGCGGGGCAACAATGAGCAGTTCTTC; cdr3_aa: CASSGRGNNEQFF
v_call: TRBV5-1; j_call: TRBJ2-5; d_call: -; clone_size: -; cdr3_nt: TGCGCCAGCAGCTTGGTGCCAGGGGCCTCGCAAGAGACCCAGTACTTC; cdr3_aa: CASSLVPGASQETQYF
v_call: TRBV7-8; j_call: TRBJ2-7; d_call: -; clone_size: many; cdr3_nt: TGTGCCAGCAGCTCCTGGGCAGGGGGAGGCGAGCAGTACTTC; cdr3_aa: CASSSWAGGGEQYF
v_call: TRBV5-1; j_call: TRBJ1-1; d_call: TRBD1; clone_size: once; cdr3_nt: TGCGCCAGCAGCGTTACAGGGGGACTGAACACTGAAGCTTTCTTT; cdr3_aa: CASSVTGGLNTEAFF
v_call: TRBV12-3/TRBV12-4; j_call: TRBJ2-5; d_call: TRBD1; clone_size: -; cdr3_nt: TGTGCCAGCAGCCCAGCCACTTGGACAGGGGCGACTAGGGAGACCCAGTACTTC; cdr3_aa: CASSPATWTGATRETQYF
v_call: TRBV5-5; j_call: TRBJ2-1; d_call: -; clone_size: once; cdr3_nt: TGTGCCAGCAGCTTGGGTTTAGGGTGTGAGCAGTTCTTC; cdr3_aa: CASSLGLGCEQFF
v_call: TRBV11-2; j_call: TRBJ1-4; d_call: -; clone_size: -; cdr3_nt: TGTGCCAGCAGCCCCCGACCGGGCCCCTGGGAAAAACTGTTTTTT; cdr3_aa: CASSPRPGPWEKLFF
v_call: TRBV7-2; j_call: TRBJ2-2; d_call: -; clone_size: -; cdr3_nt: TGTGCCAGCAGCTTAGGGGAGAACACCGGGGAGCTGTTTTTT; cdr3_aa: CASSLGENTGELFF
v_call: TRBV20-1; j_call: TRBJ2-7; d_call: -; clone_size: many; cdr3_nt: TGCAGTGCTTTCTCGGCACCTAACAGGTCCCGGGGGGCCCAGTACTTC; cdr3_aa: CSAFSAPNRSRGAQYF
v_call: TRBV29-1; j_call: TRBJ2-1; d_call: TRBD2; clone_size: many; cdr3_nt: TGCAGCGTTACTAGCGGGGGGGCGCATGAGCAGTTCTTC; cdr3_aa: CSVTSGGAHEQFF
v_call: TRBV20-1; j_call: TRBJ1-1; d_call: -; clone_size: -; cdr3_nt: TGCAGTGTGGTGAGCCAAAGTAGCACTGAAGCTTTCTTT; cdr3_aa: CSVVSQSSTEAFF
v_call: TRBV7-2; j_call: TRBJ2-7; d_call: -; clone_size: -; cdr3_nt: TGTGCCAGCAGCTTACTCCCGAGCTCCTACGAGCAGTACTTC; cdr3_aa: CASSLLPSSYEQYF
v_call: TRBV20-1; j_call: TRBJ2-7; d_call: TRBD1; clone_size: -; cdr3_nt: TGCAGTGCTAGACTTACCGGGACAGGAAGCTCCTACGAGCAGTACTTC; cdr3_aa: CSARLTGTGSSYEQYF
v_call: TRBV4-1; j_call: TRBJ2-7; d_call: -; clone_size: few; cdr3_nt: TGCGCCAGCAGCCAAGAGAAGTCCCCTGGGGAGTACGAGCAGTACTTC; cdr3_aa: CASSQEKSPGEYEQYF
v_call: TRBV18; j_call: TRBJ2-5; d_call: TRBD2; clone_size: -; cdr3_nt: TGTGCCAGCTCACCAAACAGCGGGGGGGCGGAGACCCAGTACTTC; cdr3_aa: CASSPNSGGAETQYF
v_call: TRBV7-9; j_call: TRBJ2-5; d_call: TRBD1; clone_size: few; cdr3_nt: TGTGCCAGCAGCGAGGGGTCGACAGGGGGGCAAGAGACCCAGTACTTC; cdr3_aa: CASSEGSTGGQETQYF
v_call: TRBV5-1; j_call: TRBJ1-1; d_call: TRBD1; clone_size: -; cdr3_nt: TGCGCCAGCAGCCACGCCCGGGACAGGGGGCTGAACACTGAAGCTTTCTTT; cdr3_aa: CASSHARDRGLNTEAFF
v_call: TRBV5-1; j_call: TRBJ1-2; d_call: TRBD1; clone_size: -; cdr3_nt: TGCGCCAGCAGCTTCGGGACAGGGCAGGGCTACACCTTC; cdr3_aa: CASSFGTGQGYTF
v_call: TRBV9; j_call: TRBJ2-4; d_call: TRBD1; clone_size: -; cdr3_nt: TGTGCCAGCAGCGTAGCTGGGGGACAGGGCTCGTACGGGCAGTACTTC; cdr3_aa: CASSVAGGQGSYGQYF
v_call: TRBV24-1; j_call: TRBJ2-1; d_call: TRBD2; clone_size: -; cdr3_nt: TGTGCCACCAGTGACACTAGCGGGGGGGCGGCTGAGCAGTTCTTC; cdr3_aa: CATSDTSGGAAEQFF
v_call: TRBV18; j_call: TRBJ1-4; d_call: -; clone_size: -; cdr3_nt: TGTGCCAGCTCACCGGGTAAACGGTCAACTAATGAAAAACTGTTTTTT; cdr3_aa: CASSPGKRSTNEKLFF
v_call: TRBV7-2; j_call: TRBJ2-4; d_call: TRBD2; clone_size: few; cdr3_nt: TGTGCCAGCAGCTTAAGCGGCCTAGCGGGGGCCAAAGTAGCCAAAAACATTCAGTACTTC; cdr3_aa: CASSLSGLAGAKVAKNIQYF
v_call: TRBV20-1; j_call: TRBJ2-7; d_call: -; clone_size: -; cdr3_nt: TGCAGTGCTAGTGGAGAGTTCTACGAGCAGTACTTC; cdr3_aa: CSASGEFYEQYF
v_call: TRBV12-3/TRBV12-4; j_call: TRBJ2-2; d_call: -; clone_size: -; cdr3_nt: TGTGCCAGCAGTTTAGTTGGGACAACGACCGGGGAGCTGTTTTTT; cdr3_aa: CASSLVGTTTGELFF
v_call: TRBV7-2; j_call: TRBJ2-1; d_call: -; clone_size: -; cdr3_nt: TGTGCCAGCAGCTTAGAAGGGCGTGGGCAGTTCTTC; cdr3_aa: CASSLEGRGQFF
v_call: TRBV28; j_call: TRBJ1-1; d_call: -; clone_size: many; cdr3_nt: TGTGCCAGCAGTTTAGCTTTCACGGGCACTGAAGCTTTCTTT; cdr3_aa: CASSLAFTGTEAFF
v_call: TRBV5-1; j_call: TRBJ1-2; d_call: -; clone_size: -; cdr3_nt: TGCGCCAGCAGCTTGGATACAGCCACCTATGGCTACACCTTC; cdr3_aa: CASSLDTATYGYTF
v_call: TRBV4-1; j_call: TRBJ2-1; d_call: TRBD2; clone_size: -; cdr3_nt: TGCGCCAGCAGCCAAATAGCGGGGGGCTACAATGAGCAGTTCTTC; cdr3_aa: CASSQIAGGYNEQFF
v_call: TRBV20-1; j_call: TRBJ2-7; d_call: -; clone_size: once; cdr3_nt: TGCAGTGCTTTACCAGGGGGGGCGACCTACGAGCAGTACTTC; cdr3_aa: CSALPGGATYEQYF
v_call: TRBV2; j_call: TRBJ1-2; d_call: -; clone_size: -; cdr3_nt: TGTGCCAGCAGTGAAAAAGGCTATTCACATGGCTACACCTTC; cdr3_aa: CASSEKGYSHGYTF
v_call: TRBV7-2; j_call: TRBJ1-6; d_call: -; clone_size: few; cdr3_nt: TGTGCCAGCAGCTTAGCTTCAACAGGGATCCCTTCACCCCTCCACTTT; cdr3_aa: CASSLASTGIPSPLHF
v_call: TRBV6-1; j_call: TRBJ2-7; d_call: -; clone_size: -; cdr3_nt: TGTGCCAGCATTGAGGGGATCGAGCAGTACTTC; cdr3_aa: CASIEGIEQYF
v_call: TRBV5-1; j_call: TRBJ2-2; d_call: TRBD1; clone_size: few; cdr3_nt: TGCGCCAGCAGCATTAACAGGGGGGACACCGGGGAGCTGTTTTTT; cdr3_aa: CASSINRGDTGELFF
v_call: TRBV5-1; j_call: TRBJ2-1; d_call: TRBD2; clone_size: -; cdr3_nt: TGCGCCAGCAGCCCATCGGGGGGTTACGATGAGCAGTTCTTC; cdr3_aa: CASSPSGGYDEQFF
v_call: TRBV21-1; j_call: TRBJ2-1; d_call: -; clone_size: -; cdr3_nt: TGTGCCAGCAGCAAAAAGGTACTCCTAGGGAATGAGCAGTTCTTC; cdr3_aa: CASSKKVLLGNEQFF
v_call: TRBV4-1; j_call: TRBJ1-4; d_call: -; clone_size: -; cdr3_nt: TGCGCCAGCAGCCAAGATCCGGCGGTGCAGCATGAAAAACTGTTTTTT; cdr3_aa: CASSQDPAVQHEKLFF
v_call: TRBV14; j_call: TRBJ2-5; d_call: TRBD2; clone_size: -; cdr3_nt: TGTGCCAGCAGCCGTCCGACTAGCGGGCGGGAGACCCAGTACTTC; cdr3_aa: CASSRPTSGRETQYF
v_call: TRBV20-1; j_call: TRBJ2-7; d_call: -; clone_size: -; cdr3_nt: TGCAGTGCTAGAGAGGGAAATGTTTACAATTACGAGCAGTACTTC; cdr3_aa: CSAREGNVYNYEQYF
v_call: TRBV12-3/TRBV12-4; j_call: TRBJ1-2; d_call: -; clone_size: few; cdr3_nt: TGTGCCAGCACCATCACGGCGGCAAGCTATGGCTACACCTTC; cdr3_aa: CASTITAASYGYTF
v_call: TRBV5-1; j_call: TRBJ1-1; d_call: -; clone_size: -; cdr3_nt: TGCGCCAGCAGCTTGGTTGCAGCCCAGAACACTGAAGCTTTCTTT; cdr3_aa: CASSLVAAQNTEAFF
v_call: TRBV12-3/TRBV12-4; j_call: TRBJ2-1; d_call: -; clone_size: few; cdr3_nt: TGTGCCAGCAGTTTAATGCAAGGACGACAGCAGTTCTTC; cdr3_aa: CASSLMQGRQQFF
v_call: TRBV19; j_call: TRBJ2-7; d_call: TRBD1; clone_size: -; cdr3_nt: TGTGCCAGTAGTCCAGGACAGGGGGCAGTGACTTTCGACGAGCAGTACTTC; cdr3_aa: CASSPGQGAVTFDEQYF
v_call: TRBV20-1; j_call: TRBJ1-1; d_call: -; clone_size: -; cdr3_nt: TGCAGTGCTAGAGATCGTCTCCCCGTCCGGGGAGGAAGGAACACTGAAGCTTTCTTT; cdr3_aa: CSARDRLPVRGGRNTEAFF
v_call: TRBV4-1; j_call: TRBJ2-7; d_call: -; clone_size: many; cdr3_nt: TGCGCCAGCAGCCAAGGTATCGAGCAGTACTTC; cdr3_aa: CASSQGIEQYF
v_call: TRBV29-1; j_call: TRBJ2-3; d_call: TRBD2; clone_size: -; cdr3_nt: TGCAGCGTTGGCGCGGGGGGCGAGGCAGATACGCAGTATTTT; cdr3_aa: CSVGAGGEADTQYF
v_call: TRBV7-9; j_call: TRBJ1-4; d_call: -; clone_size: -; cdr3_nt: TGTGCCAGCAGCCTGGCCGTGGGACTTGGGGAAAAACTGTTTTTT; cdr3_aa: CASSLAVGLGEKLFF
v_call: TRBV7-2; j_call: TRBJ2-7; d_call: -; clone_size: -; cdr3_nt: TGTGCCAGCAGCCCACGGGACGGCTCCTACGAGCAGTACTTC; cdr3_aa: CASSPRDGSYEQYF